This TCR beta chain was sequenced during a study of long-term antiretroviral therapy in people with HIV (dated by TCRdb to between 2021 and 2024). Describing the broader study: Collection of the earliest samples took place about a decade ahead of the 2015 WHO recommendation for immediate ART, at a time when ART was typically delayed until CD4 counts fell. A retrospective serial study tested whether ART initiation and durable HIV suppression were associated with changes in peripheral blood TRB repertoire composition and diversity. The cohort contributed roughly 200 cryopreserved PBMC samples from 30 adults with confirmed HIV infection, collected serially over a mean of around 6 years (range 1-12). Among the 30 to 35 participants with HIV, more than ten were female. No cross-contamination during QIAcube processing was seen in test extractions of a monoclonal T-cell line run alongside around 34 polyclonal samples. The study at large found these results: The samples were dated from about 2003 to 2017, and the ART regimens that were used may be less effective than current ART regimens. Because pre-ART samples had limited cell numbers, unsorted PBMC were profiled rather than sorted CD4+ and CD8+ T cells. Owing to limited PBMC availability, only the TCR beta chain was sequenced, without alpha chain pairing. Starting ART was linked to a significant rise in TRB diversity, yet even after long-term ART the diversity remained significantly lower than in transplant donor controls. Inferences about post-ART repertoire changes were limited because no data were available on ART adherence, viral resistance or therapy changes. Compared with controls, HIV repertoires had narrower CDR3 length ranges, and the network structure pointed to an antigen-experienced repertoire that shifted only slightly toward naive after ART. Expanded TRB clones identified before ART initiation dominated the repertoire across all time points, though the dominance fluctuated and decreased in many PLHIV after ART.

Taken from the germline V gene, the CDR1 and CDR2 loops are SNHLY and FYNNEI. V is cut by 7 bases and J by 0 bases, and the space between the germline ends is 13 bases. The CDR3 runs 15 residues from the cysteine to the phenylalanine. Kept here is only the CDR3 DNA, which spans 45 bases and is read in frame from base 1. The immunoSEQ hsTCRB v3.0 assay was used at survey level resolution to sequence the TRB variable region. A depth of 40,000-50,000 T-cell genomes per sample was targeted for TRB sequencing. Pooled TRB libraries were sequenced on an Illumina MiSeq with a v3 150-cycle kit. Under the source paper's analysis protocol: Repertoire analysis ran in R within a reproducible Nextflow workflow covering QC, data transformation and analysis. Custom analyses were implemented in LymphoSeq2, an R package for AIRR-Seq data exploration. Several samples yielding fewer than 5000 total TRB sequences were excluded, leaving approximately 200 analyzed HIV repertoires. Of the roughly 190 retained HIV repertoires, almost 60 were collected before and around 130 after ART initiation. Repertoires were downsampled to 5000 TRB nucleotide sequences, with summary statistics averaged over 100 downsampling iterations. TRB sequences were retained for analysis only if CDR3 regions of at least seven amino acids were present. Two measures captured diversity: a Shannon entropy-derived clonality score and the Gini coefficient. In the repertoire networks, any two of the top 5000 CDR3 amino acid sequences were linked whenever the two sequences differed by an edit distance of one. For TRB CDR3 amino acid sequences, antigen specificity groups and MHC restriction were predicted with GLIPH2. To flag known associations with CMV, EBV, HIV or tissue antigens, CDR3 amino acid sequences were compared against VDJdb and McPAS-TCR. Pre-ART, post-ART and control groups were compared with Wilcoxon signed-rank tests and Holm-Bonferroni correction. The clones in this table, taken by TCRdb from immuneACCESS, are in-frame only. Not every clone is retained; where verified, under half of the shortfall comes from an unresolved V gene, and the cause of the rest is unknown. V and J calls and clone size come straight from that table; D and trimming were deduced from the DNA. Within this sample are some 19,000 clones, with approximately 84% of them counted one time only. In total, the top ten clones hold about 8% of the sample.

To be included, a participant needed at least one PBMC sample from before ART initiation plus at least two post-ART samples. Every participant with HIV received treatment in the United States of America. Before DNA extraction, cryopreserved samples containing roughly 0.9-10 million PBMC were thawed and washed. At the time of the earliest PBMC sample, participants with HIV were aged between about 20 and 54 years. Per participant, PBMC samples came from 1-4 timepoints prior to ART initiation and 2-8 timepoints following ART initiation, for a median of 7 samples. For every participant, serial HIV viral load, CD4+ T-cell count, ART history and demographic data were obtained. A Qiagen kit on a QIAcube was used to extract genomic DNA from unsorted PBMC, with samples processed in batches of 12. As regards this clone: This clone's antigen is unknown. There are no base qualities to consult, and no much larger clone falls within one base.

The rearrangement combines TRBV2 with TRBJ1-5, with the identity of the D gene unclear. The source material was unsorted PBMCs, sampled 0.9 years after starting antiretroviral therapy. The receptor was isolated from a man aged 18-30 years with HIV. The CDR3 in this case is CASKRSQNSNQPQHF. The DNA sequence is TGTGCCAGCAAGAGGAGTCAGAATAGCAATCAGCCCCAGCATTTT.